This TCR beta chain was captured by sequencing in a study of monozygotic twins with inflammatory bowel disease. The study's findings and limits: Those with IBD had lower TCRbeta diversity (inverse Simpson) than their healthy co-twins did.

With regard to this clonotype: Its antigen is as yet unknown.

The CDR3 length is 15 residues. The germline CDR1 and CDR2 sequences are SGHTA and FQGTGA. No DNA is given; TCRdb re-called the 5' RACE reads and lists each CDR3 protein once. The table lists roughly 320,000 distinct CDR3 sequences. Sequenced input: blood. The chain combines TRBV7-3 with TRBJ2-7; lacking DNA, the TRBD2 call made by TCRdb goes unchecked. This TCR derives from a human donor with ulcerative colitis or Crohn's disease, or a healthy co-twin of an affected twin (not recorded which). The CDR3 is CASSHSGGAEYEHYF.